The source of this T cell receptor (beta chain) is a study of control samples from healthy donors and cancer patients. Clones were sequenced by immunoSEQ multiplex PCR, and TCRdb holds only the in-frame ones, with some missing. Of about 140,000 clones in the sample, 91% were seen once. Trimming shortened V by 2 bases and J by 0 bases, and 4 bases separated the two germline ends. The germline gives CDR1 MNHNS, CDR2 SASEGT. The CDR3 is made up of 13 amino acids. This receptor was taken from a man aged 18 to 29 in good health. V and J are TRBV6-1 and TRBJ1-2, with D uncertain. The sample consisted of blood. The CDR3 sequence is CASSERANYGYTF. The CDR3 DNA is TGTGCCAGCAGTGAAAGGGCTAACTATGGCTACACCTTC.